This TCR beta chain was identified during a study of vaccination and CD4 T cells after COVID-19 (dated by TCRdb to between 2021 and 2023). A note on the overall study: Every convalescent patient had a positive nasal swab PCR test for SARS-CoV-2, with mild disease in 9 or 10 patients and severe disease in one. For stimulating the cultures, overlapping spike peptide pools were used, derived from SARS-CoV-2 as well as from the common cold coronaviruses HCoV-NL63, HCoV-OC43 and HCoV-229E. Post-vaccine blood samples were taken a median of roughly 72 days after the second vaccine dose, with a range of roughly 14 to 250 days. Post-COVID blood samples from convalescent patients were collected a median of roughly 100 days after diagnosis, with a range of about 30 to 170 days. Participants received two doses of either the Pfizer-BioNTech BNT162b2 vaccine (n=8) or the Moderna mRNA-1273 vaccine (n=2). As controls, cultures received a CEFX viral epitope pool (the positive control), an HIV-1 Nef peptide pool (the negative control), or no peptide at all. The convalescent cohort comprised six males and four females, including two Hispanic individuals, seven Caucasians, two Asians and one multiracial person. In 10 COVID-19 convalescent patients and a handful of infection-naive healthy vaccine recipients, researchers compared the spike-specific CD4+ TCR repertoire from before mRNA vaccination with the repertoire from after. Broader findings and caveats from the paper: The median count of SARS-CoV-2-reactive clonotypes went up from 20 to 25 after infection to approximately 40 after vaccination, although the change was not significant. In convalescent patients, a median around 89% of post-vaccine SARS-CoV-2-reactive clones were detected only after vaccination, suggesting vaccine-specific priming. In convalescent patients, nearly all vaccine-specific clones (304 of 307) were found to be mono-reactive for SARS-CoV-2 spike rather than cross-reactive with common cold coronaviruses. The study included relatively few convalescent patients and did not analyze early timepoints after natural infection.

The germline V gene yields KGHSH for CDR1 and LQKENI for CDR2. From its cysteine to its phenylalanine, the CDR3 spans 15 amino acids. Only the CDR3 DNA is retained, 45 bases long and in frame from the first base. The germline ends are 10 bases apart after V is trimmed by 3 bases and J by 1 base. The intended sense of this specimen's treatment or condition label: approximately 10-day PBMC culture with coronavirus spike peptide pools or control peptides (ViraFEST assay). To expand antigen-specific T cells with peptide pools and then pick out the expanded clonotypes through TCR sequencing, the study relied on the ViraFEST assay. Positive SARS-CoV-2 PCR tests in the convalescent patients dated from March to December 2020, before Alpha, Beta and Delta variants emerged in the United States. About 2 million PBMCs per well were cultured in IMDM with about 5% human AB serum and 7.5 to 10 IU/ml IL-2, plus 10 ug/ml peptide pools. On days 3 and 7, half of the culture medium was replaced with fresh IL-2-containing medium. After 10 days of culture, CD4+ T cells were isolated by negative selection using the EasySep CD4+ T cell isolation kit. Ficoll-Paque Plus gradient centrifugation was used to isolate PBMCs from whole blood, and the isolated PBMCs were then either used fresh or cryopreserved at -140C. Culture conditions were generally each tested in triplicate wells.

The library was made by PCR. TCR sequencing of DNA from cultured CD4+ T cells used the Oncomine TCR Beta short-read assay at the Johns Hopkins FTIC core. The QIAamp micro DNA kit was used to extract genomic DNA from the cultured CD4+ T cells. The Oncomine TCR Beta libraries from cultured CD4+ T cells were pooled using unique dual indexes and then sequenced on an Illumina iSeq 100. Turning to the authors' computational methods: Non-productive sequences were removed, and CDR3s that did not start with C, did not end with F or W, or were shorter than 7 amino acids were discarded. Antigen-specific clonotypes were identified using the MANAFEST web application through comparison of peptide-stimulated wells with reference and other culture wells. For a clone to be called positive, the clone needed an FDR below 0.05, an odds ratio above 5, and a productive frequency above 0.1% in at least two of three replicate wells. Cross-reactive clonotypes were defined as significantly expanded in both SARS-CoV-2 spike wells and at least one common cold coronavirus spike condition. Using R version 3.6.1, CDR3 homology was evaluated through Levenshtein distances (stringdist) along with unrooted phylogenetic trees (ape). Using fastp trimming at Q25 and MiXCR clonotype assembly, TCRdb reanalyzed the public sequencing data and kept in-frame beta chains. Merged by CDR3 protein, the rows form single entries marked with the most common genes and DNA. V and J calls and clone size were set by TCRdb, not the authors. In all, the sample holds 15,000 or so distinct CDR3 sequences, and more than 45% of those were seen once. The ten largest clones add up to roughly 12% of the sample.

A word on this clonotype: The target of this receptor is not known. No quality values exist for individual bases; no much larger clone is one base distant.

The sample comprised CD4+ T cells from blood, cultured in vitro. The receptor's source is a human donor who had recovered from COVID-19. The rearranged segments are TRBV18 and TRBJ1-5, and TRBD1 may be the D gene, going by 6 matching bases. The CDR3 region has the sequence CASSPIQGSNQPQHF. The bases are TGTGCCAGCTCACCGATACAGGGAAGCAATCAGCCCCAGCATTTT.